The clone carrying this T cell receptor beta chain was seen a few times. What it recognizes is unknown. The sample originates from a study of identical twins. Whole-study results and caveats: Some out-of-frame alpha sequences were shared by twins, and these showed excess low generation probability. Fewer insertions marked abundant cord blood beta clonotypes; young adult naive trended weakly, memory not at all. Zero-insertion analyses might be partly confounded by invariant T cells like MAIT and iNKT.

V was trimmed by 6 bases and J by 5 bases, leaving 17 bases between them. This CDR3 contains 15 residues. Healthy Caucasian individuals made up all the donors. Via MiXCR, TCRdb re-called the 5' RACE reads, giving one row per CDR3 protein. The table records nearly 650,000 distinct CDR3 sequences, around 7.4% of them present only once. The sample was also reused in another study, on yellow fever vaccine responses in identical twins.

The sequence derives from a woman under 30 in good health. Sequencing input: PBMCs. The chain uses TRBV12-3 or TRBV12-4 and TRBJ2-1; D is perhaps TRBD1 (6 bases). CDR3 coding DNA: TGTGCCAGCAGCAGGACAGATTGGACTCACAATGAGCAGTTCTTC. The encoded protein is CASSRTDWTHNEQFF.